The 13 T cell receptor beta chains given below trace back to one sample, sequenced in a study of T cells in Graves' hyperthyroidism and ophthalmopathy. Researchers took RNA transcripts and amplified the TCR beta CDR3 regions from them. TCR CDR3 regions were first amplified by RT-PCR with HTBI primers. Via MiXCR, TCRdb re-called the multiplex PCR reads, giving one row per CDR3 protein. The repertoire has about 250,000 distinct CDR3 sequences, 20% to 25% of them found once; the top ten carry about 60%. Material for sequencing was blood. These receptors came from a man aged 25-45 years with Graves' ophthalmopathy.

This clonotype was observed many times. The chain joins TRBV7-8 to TRBJ2-7; D gene unclear. The CDR3 consists of 13 residues. Per the germline V gene, CDR1 is SGHVS and CDR2 is FQNEAQ. V lost 3 bases and J lost 3, with 9 bases in between. CDR3 protein: CASSFNPYYEQYF. The DNA for the CDR3 is TGTGCCAGCAGCTTCAACCCTTACTACGAGCAGTACTTC.

The J gene is TRBJ2-3, the V gene TRBV6-1; D may be TRBD2 (5 bases). The V end lost 6 bases, the J end lost 2 bases, and 12 bases lay between the germline ends. This CDR3 has 14 residues. Looked up from germline, CDR1 is MNHNS and CDR2 is SASEGT. Written as DNA, the CDR3 is TGTGCCAGCAGGGGAGTCGACTACACAGATACGCAGTATTTT. Translating gives CASRGVDYTDTQYF.

The V gene is TRBV10-3, the J gene TRBJ2-7, with 7 bases identical to TRBD2. V was pared by 3 bases and J by 2 bases, with 1 base of the junction left unmatched. Germline CDR1 ENHRY, CDR2 SYGVKD. CDR3 length: 13 residues. This CDR3 reads CAISELAPYEQYF. The DNA for the CDR3 is TGTGCCATCAGTGAACTAGCGCCCTACGAGCAGTACTTC.

This clonotype was seen ten or more times. This chain joins TRBV11-2 and TRBJ1-1, with D possibly matching TRBD1 (5 bases). The germline V gene has CDR1 SGHAT and CDR2 FQNNGV. Trimming pared 0 bases from V and 1 base from J, leaving 12 bases between. This CDR3 comprises 16 residues. Written as DNA, the CDR3 is TGTGCCAGCAGCTTAGATCCGGGACTCAAGAACACTGAAGCTTTCTTT. As protein: CASSLDPGLKNTEAFF.

The genes are TRBV25-1 and TRBJ1-5; perhaps TRBD1 as D (6 bases). CDR1 and CDR2 (germline): MGHDK, SYGVNS. The CDR3 is 14 amino acids. Trimming cost V 6 bases and J 6 bases, with 15 bases left between them. The CDR3 DNA is TGTGCCAGCAGCGGGGGGGGCGCAATTCAGCCCCAGCATTTT. Its translation is CASSGGGAIQPQHF.

This clonotype occurred many times. This chain connects TRBV24-1 to TRBJ1-2; 7 bases map to TRBD1. V was clipped by 4 bases and J by 7 bases; unmatched bases: 11. CDR1 and CDR2 (germline): KGHDR, SFDVKD. CDR3 size: 15 residues. The CDR3 bases are TGTGCCACCAGTGACCAACGACAGGGTAGGGGTGGCTACACCTTC. Encoded protein: CATSDQRQGRGGYTF.

A remark on this clonotype: Its ends do not fully match the called genes, so a read error is possible. The chain has TRBV6-4 and TRBJ2-7; TRBD1 might be the D (5 bases). This CDR3 has 15 amino acids. Germline V gene sequence: CDR1 MRHNA, CDR2 SNTAGT. The CDR3, as DNA: TGTGCCAGCAGTTACTCGATAGGGGTTGGGGTCGAGCAGTACTTC. It encodes CASSYSIGVGVEQYF.

This clonotype occurred many times. The chain employs TRBV24-1 and TRBJ2-1; D gene ambiguous. This CDR3 spans 15 amino acids. Between the trimmed V and J ends, which lost 0 bases and 9 bases, there was a span of 14 bases. The germline V gene has CDR1 KGHDR and CDR2 SFDVKD. CDR3 amino acids: CATSDLRRLGGEQFF. The CDR3 DNA follows: TGTGCCACCAGTGATTTGCGAAGGCTGGGCGGTGAGCAGTTCTTC.

This rearrangement joins TRBV9 to TRBJ2-1; TRBD2 aligns across 9 bases. V dropped 0 bases and J dropped 9; count of bases not matched to a gene: 10. CDR1 is SGDLS, CDR2 YYNGEE, per germline. The CDR3 sequence is 16 residues long. CDR3 amino acids: CASSVGAGGPWFEQFF. The CDR3 bases are TGTGCCAGCAGCGTAGGGGCGGGAGGGCCTTGGTTTGAGCAGTTCTTC.

At least ten counts were recorded for this clonotype. V is TRBV28 and J is TRBJ1-1; D is perhaps TRBD1 (5 bases). The germline V and J ends were trimmed by 7 bases and 1 base, with 13 bases remaining between them. The CDR3 length is 14 residues. Germline loops: CDR1 MDHEN, CDR2 SYDVKM. CDR3 residues: CASTIGATNTEAFF. In DNA, the CDR3 is TGTGCCAGCACAATAGGGGCTACGAACACTGAAGCTTTCTTT.

This chain links TRBV4-2 with TRBJ1-3; D remains ambiguous. Trimming cost V 4 bases and J 0 bases, with 10 bases left between them. Germline V gives CDR1 LGHNA, CDR2 YNFKEQ. The CDR3 totals 15 residues. CDR3 loop: CASSREDLSGNTIYF. For the CDR3, the DNA is TGTGCCAGCAGCCGAGAGGACCTCTCTGGAAACACCATATATTTT.

Notes on this clonotype: Given a much more abundant clone one base away, this may be a read error. The chain's CDR3 is CASSLGESSSEQYF. As DNA, the CDR3 is TGTGCCAGCAGTTTAGGCGAATCATCGAGCGAGCAGTACTTC. The chain joins TRBV28 to TRBJ2-7; D is undetermined. The CDR3 has 14 residues. Germline V gives CDR1 MDHEN, CDR2 SYDVKM. Deletions cut 2 bases from V and 6 bases from J, with 14 bases between.

Remarks on this clonotype: It may be a read error: a sequence one base away is much more abundant. The CDR3 protein is CSVPDLYNEQFF. Written as DNA, the CDR3 is TGCAGCGTTCCTGACCTCTACAATGAGCAGTTCTTC. The chain recombines TRBV29-1 with TRBJ2-1, with D uncertain. The CDR3 has 12 amino acids. Germline loops: CDR1 SQVTM, CDR2 ANQGSEA. The V and J ends lost 5 bases and 3 bases respectively, with 8 bases between them.